These 24 T cell receptor beta chains originate from one sample sequenced in a study of post-analysis software for immune sequencing data. Study-wide results and limits: TRBV5-6, TRBV5-1 and TRBV20-1 were among roughly 5 TRBV segments more frequent in patients than controls.

Included in the TCR beta cDNA libraries were unique molecular identifiers. TCRdb reanalysed the PCR reads using MiXCR and keeps one entry per CDR3 protein. Altogether about 820,000 distinct CDR3 sequences are present, approximately 57% being singletons, with the ten largest covering 4.6%. These TCRs are of unknown antigen specificity. The sample comprised blood. The source is a girl aged 5-17 years with multiple sclerosis.

This chain joins TRBV7-2 and TRBJ2-1; weak D call: TRBD1 (5 bases). The V end lost 1 base, the J end lost 3 bases, and 13 bases lay between the germline ends. From germline, CDR1 is SGHTA and CDR2 FQGNSA. The CDR3 extends over 16 amino acids. CDR3 residues: CASSLGQLNRYNEQFF. In DNA form, the CDR3 reads TGTGCCAGCAGCTTAGGACAGCTTAACCGCTACAATGAGCAGTTCTTC.

This clonotype was seen only a few times. The V gene is TRBV25-1, the J gene TRBJ2-7; TRBD2 matches at 11 bases. The CDR3 has 14 residues. V gave up 4 bases and J gave up 6 bases; unmatched junction bases: 5. Germline CDR1 reads MGHDK; CDR2 reads SYGVNS. The CDR3 spells CASSVAGGPREQYF. The CDR3 DNA is TGTGCCAGCAGTGTAGCGGGAGGGCCGCGCGAGCAGTACTTC.

This clonotype was picked up a small number of times. The V and J genes are TRBV5-1 and TRBJ2-2; D is ambiguous. Trimming removed 4 bases at V and 0 bases at J, with 16 bases between. Germline loops: CDR1 SGHRS, CDR2 YFSETQ. The CDR3 sequence is 17 residues long. The CDR3 is CASSTAPTFSNTGELFF. The CDR3 nucleotides are TGCGCCAGCAGCACGGCCCCGACATTTTCGAACACCGGGGAGCTGTTTTTT. The whole variable domain, remainder taken from reference TRBV5-1 and TRBJ2-2, is KAGVTQTPRYLIKTRGQQVTLSCSPISGHRSVSWYQQTPGQGLQFLFEYFSETQRNKGNFPGRFSGRQFSNSRSEMNVSTLELGDSALYLCASSTAPTFSNTGELFFGEGSRLTVL.

The rearrangement uses TRBV12-5 and TRBJ2-7; 9 nucleotides match TRBD1. This CDR3 has 15 residues. V gave up 2 bases and J gave up 4 bases; unmatched junction bases: 6. Germline CDR1 LGHNT, CDR2 FRNRAP. The CDR3 protein is CASGLMGQGAYEQYF. Written as DNA, the CDR3 is TGTGCTAGTGGTTTGATGGGACAGGGCGCTTACGAGCAGTACTTC.

This rearrangement joins TRBV14 to TRBJ2-4; a possible D gene is TRBD1 (5 bases). The DNA end favors TRBJ2-7, so the J call may be wrong. The CDR3 is made up of 15 amino acids. Germline V CDR1 and CDR2: SGHDN, FVKESK. CDR3 loop: CASSQVGRAVHEQYF. The CDR3 coding sequence is TGTGCCAGCAGCCAAGTGGGCAGGGCGGTCCACGAGCAGTACTTC.

This clonotype has a handful of counts. The genes are TRBV29-1 and TRBJ2-1, with TRBD2 matching 7 bases. The CDR3 spans 13 residues. V lost 7 bases to trimming and J lost 15 bases; unmatched junction nucleotides: 18. Germline V gene lookup returns CDR1 SQVTM and CDR2 ANQGSEA. CDR3 amino acids: CSERELPGWTMFF. CDR3 bases: TGCAGCGAGCGGGAACTCCCCGGATGGACGATGTTCTTC.

The chain joins TRBV18 to TRBJ1-6; 8 bases fit TRBD1. After removal of 2 bases from V and 13 bases from J, the junction contained 7 bases not matched to a gene. The CDR3 spans 14 residues. CDR1 is KGHSH, CDR2 LQKENI, per germline. The CDR3 here is CASSPGTGEAPLHF. CDR3 coding DNA: TGTGCCAGCTCACCAGGGACAGGAGAGGCGCCCCTCCACTTT.

A few counts support this clonotype. The chain links TRBV29-1 to TRBJ2-1, with D maybe TRBD2 (5 bases). The CDR3 loop spans 13 amino acids. CDR1 is SQVTM, CDR2 ANQGSEA, per germline. V dropped 7 bases and J dropped 5 bases, with 15 bases sitting between them. In DNA, the CDR3 is TGCAGCGCTAAATACGGGATAGACAATGAGCAGTTCTTC. Protein: CSAKYGIDNEQFF.

This chain links TRBV6-6 with TRBJ2-3; 7 bases fit TRBD2. Germline V gene sequence: CDR1 MNHNY, CDR2 SVGAGI (reference sequence). CDR3 size: 15 residues. V gave up 5 bases and J gave up 4 bases; unmatched junction bases: 9. The CDR3 DNA follows: TGTGCCAGCAGTCTCGGCGGGAGTTATGCAGATACGCAGTATTTT. Amino acid sequence: CASSLGGSYADTQYF.

This clonotype was detected only a few times. The chain employs TRBV25-1 and TRBJ1-2, with 10 positions matching TRBD1. The CDR3 contains 16 residues. Germline assignment: CDR1 MGHDK and CDR2 SYGVNS. Trimming removed 4 bases from V and 4 bases from J; junction bases left unmatched: 9. CDR3 coding DNA: TGTGCCAGCAGTGTGGACAGGGGGTGGTCGAGCTATGGCTACACCTTC. Translation gives CASSVDRGWSSYGYTF.

The J gene is TRBJ1-2, the V gene TRBV27; 7 bases are a match to TRBD1. Germline V gene sequence: CDR1 MNHEY, CDR2 SMNVEV (reference sequence). Trimming cost V 7 bases and J 5 bases; bases outside gene matches: 13. The CDR3 runs 15 residues. The CDR3 nucleotides read TGTGCCAGCACCCTTGAGGCAGGGGGTTGGTATGGCTACACCTTC. Amino acids: CASTLEAGGWYGYTF.

In its sample, this clonotype was seen a few times. The rearrangement uses TRBV28 and TRBJ2-5; unclear D gene. Trimming left V 4 bases short and J 4 bases short, with 19 bases between. Germline V gives CDR1 MDHEN, CDR2 SYDVKM. The CDR3 extends over 16 amino acids. The CDR3, as DNA: TGTGCCAGCAGTTCTTTACATAGTGTTTTGTTAGAGACCCAGTACTTC. Translating gives CASSSLHSVLLETQYF.

The chain employs TRBV6-1 and TRBJ2-2, with TRBD1 identical over 7 bases. The CDR3 sequence is 13 residues long. The junction had 4 bases not matched to a gene; V was cut back by 4 bases and J by 8 bases. In germline, CDR1 is MNHNS, CDR2 SASEGT. This chain's CDR3 is CASSVQGSGELFF. For the CDR3, the DNA is TGTGCCAGCAGTGTACAGGGGTCGGGGGAGCTGTTTTTT.

This rearrangement joins TRBV5-5 to TRBJ2-7; D tentatively fits TRBD1 or TRBD2 (5 bases each). This CDR3 contains 16 residues. The V gene lost 3 bases and the J gene lost 3 bases, with 19 bases spanning the gap. CDR1 is SGHKS and CDR2 is YYEKEE in the germline V gene (reference sequence). CDR3 loop: CASSSPKRQGHYEQYF. In DNA, the CDR3 is TGTGCCAGCAGCTCACCTAAGCGGCAGGGTCACTACGAGCAGTACTTC. Combining the CDR3 with reference TRBV5-5 and TRBJ2-7 gives the whole variable domain DAGVTQSPTHLIKTRGQQVTLRCSPISGHKSVSWYQQVLGQGPQFIFQYYEKEERGRGNFPDRFSARQFPNYSSELNVNALLLGDSALYLCASSSPKRQGHYEQYFGPGTRLTVT.

A few counts support this clonotype. The chain carries TRBV2 and TRBJ2-1; the match to TRBD1 covers 8 bases. Germline values: CDR1 SNHLY, CDR2 FYNNEI. The V gene end was trimmed by 8 bases and the J gene end by 6 bases; junction bases not matched to a gene: 12. This CDR3 has 15 amino acids. The CDR3 DNA reads TGTGCCAGCTCCCTTCAGGGGGCCCATCTCAATGAGCAGTTCTTC. Protein sequence: CASSLQGAHLNEQFF.

This chain connects TRBV11-2 to TRBJ2-1; maybe TRBD2 (6 bases). V shed 5 bases and J shed 4 bases, with 9 bases lying between them. CDR1 is SGHAT, CDR2 FQNNGV, per germline. The CDR3 runs to 13 residues. CDR3 coding DNA: TGTGCCAGCAGCGTTGGGACTTACAATGAGCAGTTCTTC. Protein product: CASSVGTYNEQFF.

On this clonotype: A junction boundary mismatches the germline segment, possibly from a read error. The chain couples TRBV7-2 to TRBJ2-4; possible D gene TRBD1, 5 bases. CDR3 length: 16 residues. CDR1 SGHTA and CDR2 FQGNSA come from the germline V gene. The CDR3 coding sequence is TGTGCCAGCAGCCAATGGATAGGCAGGGCATCCGGCGAGCAGTACTTT. Translating gives CASSQWIGRASGEQYF.

This clonotype turned up a few times. The chain has TRBV10-3 and TRBJ2-5; 8 positions agree with TRBD1. CDR3 length: 13 residues. Trimming removed 7 bases from V and 4 bases from J; junction bases left unmatched: 5. The V gene's germline CDR1 is ENHRY and CDR2 SYGVKD. The CDR3 bases are TGTGCCATCACAACAGACAGGGGAGAGACCCAGTACTTC. Translation: CAITTDRGETQYF.

The V and J genes are TRBV20-1 and TRBJ1-4; D is ambiguous. Germline lookup yields CDR1 DFQATT and CDR2 SNEGSKA (reference sequence). The V end was cut by 3 bases, the J end by 8 bases, with 7 bases between. The CDR3 runs 11 residues. Here the CDR3 reads CSASLWEKLFF. In DNA form, the CDR3 reads TGCAGTGCTAGCCTCTGGGAAAAACTGTTTTTT.

This clonotype occurred once. V is TRBV7-9 and J is TRBJ2-7, with a tentative D call TRBD2 (6 bases). CDR1 and CDR2 (germline): SEHNR, FQNEAQ (reference sequence). Trimming shortened V by 7 bases and J by 5 bases, and 18 bases separated the two germline ends. The CDR3 consists of 14 residues. The CDR3 sequence: CASTLGGKTNEQYF. CDR3 nucleotides: TGTGCCAGCACCCTGGGGGGAAAAACCAACGAGCAGTACTTC.

V usage is TRBV7-9 and J usage is TRBJ2-5, with 7 bases that match TRBD2. This CDR3 comprises 16 residues. V was clipped by 5 bases and J by 7 bases; unmatched bases: 16. Per the germline V gene, CDR1 is SEHNR and CDR2 is FQNEAQ (reference sequence). CDR3 loop: CASSVTPGGPLGTQYF. The DNA of the CDR3 is TGTGCCAGCAGCGTAACCCCGGGGGGACCCTTAGGGACCCAGTACTTC.

The chain recombines TRBV4-1 with TRBJ2-1; D is possibly TRBD1 (6 bases). Germline CDR1 MGHRA, CDR2 YSYEKL. Trimming cost V 0 bases and J 9 bases, with 27 bases left between them. The CDR3 is made up of 19 amino acids. The chain's CDR3 is CASSQDWLSGQGLYGEQFF. CDR3 coding DNA: TGCGCCAGCAGCCAAGACTGGCTTTCGGGGCAGGGGTTATACGGTGAGCAGTTCTTC.

The DNA of the CDR3 is TGTGCCATCAGTGAGCAACCCCCGGAATGGGAGACCCAGTACTTC. Protein: CAISEQPPEWETQYF. The rearrangement uses TRBV10-3 and TRBJ2-5, with no clear D. This CDR3 comprises 15 residues. V lost 2 bases and J 5 bases, leaving 15 bases between the germline ends. Germline CDR1 reads ENHRY; CDR2 reads SYGVKD.

CDR3 bases: TGTGCCAGCAGCTTGAATGATAGGGGGATGAATGAGCAGTTCTTC. Amino acid sequence: CASSLNDRGMNEQFF. The chain employs TRBV5-6 and TRBJ2-1, with D possibly being TRBD1 (6 bases). The germline CDR1 and CDR2 sequences are SGHDT and YYEEEE. V was clipped by 1 base and J by 7 bases, with 15 bases between them. This CDR3 has 15 residues.